This T cell receptor (beta chain) appears in the sequencing data of a study of T-cell memory formation after mild COVID-19. Study outcomes and limitations: Clones that contracted clustered mainly in CM and EM if CD4+ and in EMRA if CD8+. Clones shrinking between day 15 and 85 showed a balanced CD4/CD8 split, and those that grew later tilted toward CD4+. Day 37-peaking second-wave clones had unconfirmed SARS-CoV-2 specificity.

5'RACE, which relied on constant-segment primers, yielded TCR alpha and TCR beta cDNA libraries carrying sample barcodes and UMIs. TCRdb processed the 5' RACE reads anew with MiXCR; each CDR3 protein has one entry. The table shows about 350,000 distinct CDR3 sequences, with roughly an eighth occurring only once. The CDR3 length is 14 residues. Germline-derived CDR1 and CDR2 are SQVTM and ANQGSEA. V dropped 4 bases and J dropped 2 bases, with 13 bases sitting between them. This clonotype was observed a few times. Its antigen remains unidentified. This sequence joins TRBV29-1 and TRBJ2-3, with D perhaps matching TRBD1 (5 bases). The sequence derives from a man between 18 and 29 years old who had mild COVID-19 (a few samples of this study predate the infection). Cell type and time point are not known. The specimen sequenced was PBMCs or a T cell subset sorted from them (not recorded which). CDR3 region: CSVGGRAVTDTQYF. DNA for the CDR3: TGCAGCGTTGGCGGCAGGGCGGTCACAGATACGCAGTATTTT.